This is a list of T cell receptor beta chains from one sample in a study of blood T cell repertoires in COVID-19. Here immunoSEQ multiplex PCR was the method, and the copy in TCRdb shows in-frame clones only, minus some. The data contain roughly 100,000 clones, approximately 89% of them singletons. Material: peripheral blood. Every receptor here comes from a woman at least 80 years old in a cohort sampled during active COVID-19. The CDR3 runs from the conserved cysteine through the conserved F or W. Each record gives: D gene, J gene, clone size, V gene, CDR3 DNA, CDR3 protein. The D gene is left open where the match is weak. The size field is filled for only some rows; it gives once, few, many or a size class.

-	TRBJ1-5	-	TRBV24-1	TGTGCCACCAGTGCCCGTTCGGGAGCGAATGGTCAGCCCCAGCATTTT	CATSARSGANGQPQHF
TRBD2	TRBJ2-1	-	TRBV29-1	TGCAGCGTTGAATTCATCAGGACTAGCGGATACAATGAGCAGTTCTTC	CSVEFIRTSGYNEQFF
-	TRBJ2-5	-	TRBV24-1	TGTGCCACCAGTGACGCAGGGGAGACCCAGTACTTC	CATSDAGETQYF
TRBD1	TRBJ2-3	-	TRBV7-9	TGTGCCAGCAGTAGGACAGGGGAGGATACGCAGTATTTT	CASSRTGEDTQYF
-	TRBJ1-4	-	TRBV7-8	TGTGCCAGCAGCTTAGTGGCAGGCGGGACTGAAAAACTGTTTTTT	CASSLVAGGTEKLFF
-	TRBJ2-7	once	TRBV6-1	TGTGCCAGCAGTGAAATCACCGGAGTAAGCTCCTACGAGCAGTACTTC	CASSEITGVSSYEQYF
TRBD2	TRBJ2-1	-	TRBV19	TGTGCCAGTACCGGACTAGCGGGTTACAATGAGCAGTTCTTC	CASTGLAGYNEQFF
-	TRBJ1-1	-	TRBV5-1	TGCGCCAGCAGCTTGGCACAGGGTCTGGGCACTGAAGCTTTCTTT	CASSLAQGLGTEAFF
-	TRBJ2-5	-	TRBV3-1/TRBV3-2	TGTGCCAGCAGCCAAGACGTTCAGACCCAGTACTTC	CASSQDVQTQYF
TRBD2	TRBJ2-5	-	TRBV7-2	TGTGCCAGCAGCTTAGCGGCCAGCGGGGGACTCCAAGAGACCCAGTACTTC	CASSLAASGGLQETQYF
TRBD2	TRBJ2-3	once	TRBV10-1	TGCGCCAGCAGTGATGGCGGGAGCCCAGATACGCAGTATTTT	CASSDGGSPDTQYF
TRBD2	TRBJ2-7	-	TRBV30	TGTGCCTGGAGTGCGCGGGGGGCTCTCTACGAGCAGTACTTC	CAWSARGALYEQYF
TRBD1	TRBJ2-5	-	TRBV7-9	TGTGCCAGCAGCCCCCGGGACAGGTCGGCCGGAGAGACCCAGTACTTC	CASSPRDRSAGETQYF
-	TRBJ1-3	-	TRBV5-1	TGCGCCAGCAGCTCTTCCCTCACCGGGACATTCTCTGGAAACACCATATATTTT	CASSSSLTGTFSGNTIYF
-	TRBJ2-1	-	TRBV12-1	TGTGCCAGCAGCTCCGTATGGACTAGCGGCGGCAATGAGCAGTTCTTC	CASSSVWTSGGNEQFF
TRBD2	TRBJ2-7	-	TRBV19	TGTGCCAGCAGTAACAGCGGGAGGGCCTACGAGCAGTACTTC	CASSNSGRAYEQYF
-	TRBJ1-5	-	TRBV27	TGTGCCAGCAGTTTGGGGCATAGTAGCAATCAGCCCCAGCATTTT	CASSLGHSSNQPQHF
TRBD2	TRBJ2-1	-	TRBV6-6	TGTGCCAGCAAGGCCGGGACTAGCGGAGTCTACAATGAGCAGTTCTTC	CASKAGTSGVYNEQFF
TRBD2	TRBJ2-7	-	TRBV6-5	TGTGCCAGCAGTTACTCGAAGCGGGAGATGCCCGGCGAGCAGTACTTC	CASSYSKREMPGEQYF
TRBD2	TRBJ2-1	-	TRBV5-1	TGCGCCAGCAGCTTCTCTAGCGGGAGCTCCTACAATGAGCAGTTCTTC	CASSFSSGSSYNEQFF
TRBD2	TRBJ2-3	-	TRBV10-1	TGCGCCAGCAGTGAGTCGACGGCAGGGCGGGGGAACACAGATACGCAGTATTTT	CASSESTAGRGNTDTQYF
TRBD2	TRBJ2-7	-	TRBV28	TGTGCCAGCAGTCCGCTTGCAGCGGGAGGCTCCTACTTC	CASSPLAAGGSYF
TRBD2	TRBJ2-1	-	TRBV30	TGTGCCTGGAGTTCAACCCGGGGACTAGCGGGGGGCCCAGGGCGCAACGGTGAGCAGTTCTTC	CAWSSTRGLAGGPGRNGEQFF
-	TRBJ2-5	-	TRBV19	TGTGCCAGTAGTATGGGAGGCACTCCCCAAGAGACCCAGTACTTC	CASSMGGTPQETQYF
TRBD2	TRBJ2-5	-	TRBV5-5	TGTGCCAGCACCGGGGGGGTGGAGACCCAGTACTTC	CASTGGVETQYF
-	TRBJ2-3	-	TRBV19	TGTGCCAGTGGTCGTGGCGGGGACACAGATACGCAGTATTTT	CASGRGGDTDTQYF
-	TRBJ2-6	-	TRBV4-2	TGTGCCAGCAGCCAAGAAACTTCTCAACTCCCTGGGGCCAACGTCCTGACTTTC	CASSQETSQLPGANVLTF
-	TRBJ1-2	-	TRBV5-1	TGCGCCAGCAGCCTTGGACAGTCCTATGGCTACACCTTC	CASSLGQSYGYTF
TRBD1	TRBJ1-4	-	TRBV4-1	TGCGCCAGCAGCCAGGGGACAGGGGGCGTATTTTTT	CASSQGTGGVFF
TRBD1	TRBJ2-1	-	TRBV7-9	TGTGCCAGCAGCTTGGGGGTTTGGACAGGGTCCTCCTACAATGAGCAGTTCTTC	CASSLGVWTGSSYNEQFF
-	TRBJ2-3	once	TRBV5-1	TGCGCCAGCAGCACCCGGGCCCAGGGCGGAGATACGCAGTATTTT	CASSTRAQGGDTQYF
TRBD1	TRBJ2-1	-	TRBV5-1	TGCGCCAGCAGCGCGGGACAGGGGGTCGATGAGCAGTTCTTC	CASSAGQGVDEQFF
TRBD1	TRBJ1-2	-	TRBV10-3	TGTGCCATCGGCGGGACAGACTATGGCTACACCTTC	CAIGGTDYGYTF
TRBD1	TRBJ2-5	once	TRBV11-3	TGTGCCAGCAGCTCTGGACAGGGTTGGGAGACCCAGTACTTC	CASSSGQGWETQYF
-	TRBJ2-1	-	TRBV7-2	TGTGCCAGCAGCTTAGCGGGGGCCTCCTACAATGAGCAGTTCTTC	CASSLAGASYNEQFF
TRBD1	TRBJ1-2	-	TRBV30	TGTGCCTGGAGCCCGGGACAGGGCTATGGCTACACCTTC	CAWSPGQGYGYTF
TRBD2	TRBJ2-5	few	TRBV30	TGTGCCTGTACCTCGCGGGGGGGAAACCAAGAGACCCAGTACTTC	CACTSRGGNQETQYF
-	TRBJ2-5	once	TRBV5-4	TGTGCCAGCAGCCCTGGACAGACCTTTCAAGAGACCCAGTACTTC	CASSPGQTFQETQYF
TRBD1	TRBJ1-6	-	TRBV7-8	TGTGCCAGCATACAGGGGGCCAATTCACCCCTCCACTTT	CASIQGANSPLHF
-	TRBJ2-1	-	TRBV10-2	TGCGCCAGCAGTGAGTGGAGGCGGGAGCAGTTCTTC	CASSEWRREQFF
-	TRBJ2-5	-	TRBV10-1	TGCGCCAGCTCACCCGGGTCGCAGACCCAGTACTTC	CASSPGSQTQYF